Only one count was recorded for the clone carrying this TCR beta chain. As yet, its antigen is unknown. Blood PBMC samples: pre-vaccination, two weeks post third vaccination, and at tumor progression. Up to about 2 ug genomic DNA was used for TCRB CDR3 amplification. Generated by immunoSEQ multiplex PCR, the TCRdb table keeps only in-frame clones and is missing some. The sample carries about 73,000 clones, more than 65% recorded once. The data belong to a study of glioma-infiltrating T cells after dendritic cell vaccination. Losses at the gene ends were 4 bases for V and 2 bases for J; bases not matched to a gene: 8. The germline V gene encodes CDR1 MNHEY and CDR2 SVGAGI. The CDR3 is 15 amino acids. Study-level points and caveats: Survival was not directly related to TCR clonality in these patients. Estimated pretreatment TIL content predicted outcome after dendritic cell vaccination.

The specimen comprised blood, sampled before dendritic cell vaccination. The receptor was isolated from a human donor with glioblastoma. V and J are TRBV6-5 and TRBJ2-7, with 7 bases aligning to TRBD1. The CDR3 loop reads CASSFETGTPYEQYF. The CDR3 DNA sequence: TGTGCCAGCAGTTTCGAGACAGGGACCCCCTACGAGCAGTACTTC.